These 19 T cell receptor beta chains were sequenced from one sample in a study of shared clonotypes between healthy human individuals. The protocol was immunoSEQ multiplex PCR, while the TCRdb copy is restricted to in-frame clones and leaves out a portion. The profile shows fewer than 400,000 clones, about 74% of them singletons. Input material: memory CD4+ T cells sorted from blood. Subset of the sample: CD45RA-negative fraction. The receptors come from a man aged 30 to 45 in good health.

This chain links TRBV15 with TRBJ2-7, with 7 bases matching TRBD1. The CDR3 runs 15 residues. Germline-derived CDR1 and CDR2 are LNHNV and YYDKDF (reference sequence). The junction had 4 bases not matched to a gene; V was cut back by 0 bases and J by 2 bases. The DNA of the CDR3 is TGTGCCACCAGCAGAGACCCGGGACAGACCTACGAGCAGTACTTC. It specifies CATSRDPGQTYEQYF. The whole variable domain, filled in from reference TRBV15 and TRBJ2-7, reads DAMVIQNPRYQVTQFGKPVTLSCSQTLNHNVMYWYQQKSSQAPKLLFHYYDKDFNNEADTPDNFQSRRPNTSFCFLDIRSPGLGDTAMYLCATSRDPGQTYEQYFGPGTRLTVT.

The rearrangement uses TRBV11-2 and TRBJ2-7; D remains unclear. CDR3 length: 10 residues. V lost 6 bases and J lost 3, with 3 bases in between. From germline, CDR1 is SGHAT and CDR2 FQNNGV. The CDR3 region is CASRHYEQYF. CDR3 sequence (DNA): TGTGCCAGCAGGCACTACGAGCAGTACTTC.

This sequence joins TRBV15 and TRBJ2-6; D remains ambiguous. CDR1 is LNHNV, CDR2 YYDKDF, per germline (reference sequence). The V gene lost 7 bases and the J gene lost 1 base, with 8 bases spanning the gap. This CDR3 is 14 amino acids long. CDR3 in DNA: TGTGCCACCAAATGGGGATCTGGGGCCAACGTCCTGACTTTC. Its translation is CATKWGSGANVLTF.

This chain joins TRBV5-6 and TRBJ1-5; D unclear. Germline assignment: CDR1 SGHDT and CDR2 YYEEEE. Deletions cut 0 bases from V and 4 bases from J, with 8 bases between. The CDR3 runs to 14 residues. CDR3 nucleotide sequence: TGTGCCAGCAGCTTGGCCAACCGGAATCAGCCCCAGCATTTT. This encodes CASSLANRNQPQHF.

This chain joins TRBV30 and TRBJ2-3; unclear D gene. V was trimmed by 3 bases and J by 2 bases, leaving 6 bases between them. Germline assignment: CDR1 GTSNPN and CDR2 SVGIG (reference sequence). The CDR3 has 12 amino acids. CDR3 in DNA: TGTGCCTGGAGGAGTCTCACAGATACGCAGTATTTT. As protein: CAWRSLTDTQYF.

The chain has TRBV27 and TRBJ2-7, with D perhaps TRBD1 (6 bases). V was cut by 5 bases and J by 3 bases, with 17 bases left in between. The germline gives CDR1 MNHEY, CDR2 SMNVEV (reference sequence). This CDR3 is 15 amino acids long. CDR3 sequence (DNA): TGTGCCAGCAGTGTTACAGGGCCGGGCGGCTACGAGCAGTACTTC. It is translated as CASSVTGPGGYEQYF.

The V call is TRBV18, the J call TRBJ1-1, with TRBD1 matching over 7 bases. This CDR3 has 16 residues. With V trimmed by 4 bases and J by 1 base, 9 bases remained unmatched. Germline assignment: CDR1 KGHSH and CDR2 LQKENI. The CDR3 here is CASSLLAGQKNTEAFF. CDR3 in DNA: TGTGCCAGCTCACTTCTCGCGGGACAGAAGAACACTGAAGCTTTCTTT.

This clone was counted between two and nine times. The chain is built from TRBV7-8 and TRBJ2-3, with D perhaps matching TRBD1 (7 bases). The germline V and J ends were trimmed by 5 bases and 4 bases, with 22 bases remaining between them. Germline assignment: CDR1 SGHVS and CDR2 FQNEAQ. The CDR3 is made up of 17 amino acids. The CDR3: CASSPGWELRGADTQYF. The CDR3 region has the DNA TGTGCCAGCAGCCCCGGATGGGAACTCAGGGGGGCAGATACGCAGTATTTT.

The genes are TRBV7-8 and TRBJ2-7; D is perhaps TRBD1 (6 bases). Germline CDR1 SGHVS, CDR2 FQNEAQ. The CDR3 loop spans 16 amino acids. The V gene lost 1 base and the J gene lost 0 bases, with 13 bases spanning the gap. In DNA form, the CDR3 reads TGTGCCAGCAGCTTAGGGGCCAGGGGAAGCTCCTACGAGCAGTACTTC. This gives the protein CASSLGARGSSYEQYF.

In its sample, this clone was seen once. The chain has TRBV11-2 and TRBJ2-5, with D possibly being TRBD1 (5 bases). V shed 7 bases and J shed 3 bases, with 15 bases lying between them. This CDR3 is 14 amino acids long. Germline V gene lookup returns CDR1 SGHAT and CDR2 FQNNGV. CDR3 region: CASTNTGFKETQYF. The CDR3 DNA reads as TGTGCCAGCACCAACACAGGCTTCAAAGAGACCCAGTACTTC.

This sequence joins TRBV18 and TRBJ2-1; 12 positions match TRBD2. Germline-derived CDR1 and CDR2 are KGHSH and LQKENI. With V trimmed by 3 bases and J by 9 bases, 6 bases remained unmatched. CDR3 length: 15 amino acids. The CDR3 reads CASSPPSGRDGEQFF. CDR3 DNA: TGTGCCAGCTCACCCCCTAGCGGGAGGGACGGTGAGCAGTTCTTC.

The V and J genes are TRBV15 and TRBJ1-1; 11 nucleotides match TRBD1. The CDR3 contains 17 residues. J gave up 0 bases and V 3 bases, and 6 bases lay outside the gene matches. Germline V lookup: CDR1 LNHNV, CDR2 YYDKDF (reference sequence). This CDR3 reads CATSRPDRGRVNTEAFF. The CDR3 DNA follows: TGTGCCACCAGCAGGCCGGACAGGGGGCGAGTGAACACTGAAGCTTTCTTT.

The rearrangement uses TRBV7-9 and TRBJ2-3; 11 bases match TRBD2. V lost 5 bases and J lost 6; bases outside the gene matches: 7. The germline V gene encodes CDR1 SEHNR and CDR2 FQNEAQ (reference sequence). The CDR3 runs to 15 residues. The CDR3 protein is CASSSLAGGGDTQYF. The DNA of the CDR3 is TGTGCCAGCAGCAGCCTAGCGGGAGGCGGGGATACGCAGTATTTT.

The chain joins TRBV18 to TRBJ2-7; D not resolved. Trimming took off 5 bases at V and 3 bases at J, with 32 bases between the two ends. The germline V gene has CDR1 KGHSH and CDR2 LQKENI. The CDR3 contains 20 residues. The CDR3 DNA sequence: TGTGCCAGCTCATCCTCACGGCATACCGACGGATATAAGCTTTACTACGAGCAGTACTTC. Amino acid sequence: CASSSSRHTDGYKLYYEQYF. Drawing the rest from reference TRBV18 and TRBJ2-7, the complete variable domain is NAGVMQNPRHLVRRRGQEARLRCSPMKGHSHVYWYRQLPEEGLKFMVYLQKENIIDESGMPKERFSAEFPKEGPSILRIQQVVRGDSAAYFCASSSSRHTDGYKLYYEQYFGPGTRLTVT.

The genes are TRBV4-2 and TRBJ2-7; no reliable D call. CDR1 and CDR2 from the germline V gene are LGHNA and YNFKEQ. Deletions cut 4 bases from V and 2 bases from J, with 9 bases between. This CDR3 has 13 residues. CDR3 in amino acids: CASSRIRTYEQYF. CDR3 nucleotide sequence: TGTGCCAGCAGCCGGATCAGGACCTACGAGCAGTACTTC.

This chain connects TRBV10-1 to TRBJ2-1; 10 nucleotides align to TRBD2. In germline, CDR1 is WNHNN, CDR2 SYGVQD (reference sequence). Germline trimming cut 4 bases from V and 8 bases from J; bases unmatched to any gene: 11. There are 16 residues in the CDR3. The CDR3 bases are TGCGCCAGCAGTGGGGGCCCGACTAGCGGGTTGGATGAGCAGTTCTTC. It codes for CASSGGPTSGLDEQFF.

This clone was detected only a few times. This chain uses TRBV30 with TRBJ1-1; D unresolved. V shed 3 bases and J shed 2 bases, with 10 bases lying between them. Germline V gene data show CDR1 as GTSNPN and CDR2 as SVGIG (reference sequence). The CDR3 totals 13 residues. CDR3: CAWRDGFNTEAFF. The CDR3 DNA reads TGTGCCTGGAGAGACGGGTTTAACACTGAAGCTTTCTTT.

V gene TRBV20-1 combines with J gene TRBJ2-4; 7 bases match TRBD2. Germline trimming cut 3 bases from V and 13 bases from J; bases unmatched to any gene: 3. CDR1 is DFQATT and CDR2 is SNEGSKA in the germline V gene (reference sequence). The CDR3 extends over 10 amino acids. The chain's CDR3 is CSASFGGQYF. The CDR3 DNA sequence: TGCAGTGCTAGTTTCGGGGGGCAGTACTTC.

This clone has just one count. V usage is TRBV15 and J usage is TRBJ1-1; the D is unclear. Trimming took 0 bases from V and 4 from J, leaving 12 bases between them. Germline V gene data show CDR1 as LNHNV and CDR2 as YYDKDF (reference sequence). The CDR3 length is 15 residues. Written as DNA, the CDR3 is TGTGCCACCAGCAGAGAAGCGGGGTGGGGCACTGAAGCTTTCTTT. Its protein product is CATSREAGWGTEAFF. The whole variable domain, filled in from reference TRBV15 and TRBJ1-1, reads DAMVIQNPRYQVTQFGKPVTLSCSQTLNHNVMYWYQQKSSQAPKLLFHYYDKDFNNEADTPDNFQSRRPNTSFCFLDIRSPGLGDTAMYLCATSREAGWGTEAFFGQGTRLTVV.